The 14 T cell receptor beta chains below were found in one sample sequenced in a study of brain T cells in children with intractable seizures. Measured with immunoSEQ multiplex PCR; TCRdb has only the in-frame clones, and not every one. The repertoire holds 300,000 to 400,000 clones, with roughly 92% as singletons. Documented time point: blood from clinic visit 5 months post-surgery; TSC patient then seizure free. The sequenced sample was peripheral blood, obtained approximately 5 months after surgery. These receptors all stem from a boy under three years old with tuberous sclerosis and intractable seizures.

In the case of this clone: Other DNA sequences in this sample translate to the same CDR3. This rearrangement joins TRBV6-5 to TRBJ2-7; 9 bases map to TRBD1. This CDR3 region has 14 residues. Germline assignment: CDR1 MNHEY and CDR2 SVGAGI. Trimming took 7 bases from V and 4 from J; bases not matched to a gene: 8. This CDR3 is CASTSGQGTYEQYF. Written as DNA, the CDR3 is TGTGCCAGCACCTCGGGACAGGGTACTTACGAGCAGTACTTC.

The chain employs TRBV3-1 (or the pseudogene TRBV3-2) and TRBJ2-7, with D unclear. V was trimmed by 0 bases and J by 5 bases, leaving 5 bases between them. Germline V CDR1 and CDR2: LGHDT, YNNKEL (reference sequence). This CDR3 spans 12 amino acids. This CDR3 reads CASSQEAHEQYF. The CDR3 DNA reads TGTGCCAGCAGCCAAGAGGCCCACGAGCAGTACTTC.

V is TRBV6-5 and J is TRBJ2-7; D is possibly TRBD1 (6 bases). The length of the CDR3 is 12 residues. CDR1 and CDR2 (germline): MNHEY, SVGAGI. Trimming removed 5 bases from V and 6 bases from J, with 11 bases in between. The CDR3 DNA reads TGTGCCAGCAGTCCGGACAGATCCGAGCAGTACTTC. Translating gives CASSPDRSEQYF.

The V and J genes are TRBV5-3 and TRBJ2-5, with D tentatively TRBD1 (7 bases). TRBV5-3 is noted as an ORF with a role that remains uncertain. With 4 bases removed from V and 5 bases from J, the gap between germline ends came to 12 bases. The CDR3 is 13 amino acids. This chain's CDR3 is CARSVQGRETQYF. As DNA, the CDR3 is TGTGCCAGAAGCGTACAGGGGAGGGAGACCCAGTACTTC.

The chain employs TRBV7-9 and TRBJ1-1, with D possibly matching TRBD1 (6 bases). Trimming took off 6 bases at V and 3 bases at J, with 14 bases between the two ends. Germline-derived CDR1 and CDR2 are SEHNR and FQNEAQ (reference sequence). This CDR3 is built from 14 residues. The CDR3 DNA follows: TGTGCCAGCAGAAAGGGGGAGGGGTACACTGAAGCTTTCTTT. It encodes CASRKGEGYTEAFF.

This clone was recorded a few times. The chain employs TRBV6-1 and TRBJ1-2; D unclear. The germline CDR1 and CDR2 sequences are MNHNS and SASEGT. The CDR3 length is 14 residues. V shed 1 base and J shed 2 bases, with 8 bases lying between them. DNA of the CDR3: TGTGCCAGCAGTGAAGGTGGGCTGAACTATGGCTACACCTTC. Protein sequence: CASSEGGLNYGYTF.

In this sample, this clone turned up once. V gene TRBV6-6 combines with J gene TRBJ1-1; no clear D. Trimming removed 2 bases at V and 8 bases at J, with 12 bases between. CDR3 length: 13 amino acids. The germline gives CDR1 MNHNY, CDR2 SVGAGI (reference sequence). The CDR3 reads CASSYGELKEAFF. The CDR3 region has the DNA TGTGCCAGCAGTTACGGGGAACTGAAAGAAGCTTTCTTT.

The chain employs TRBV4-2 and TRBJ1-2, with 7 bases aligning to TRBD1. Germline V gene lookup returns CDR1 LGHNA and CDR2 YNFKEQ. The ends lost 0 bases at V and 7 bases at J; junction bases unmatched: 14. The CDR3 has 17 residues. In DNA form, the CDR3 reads TGTGCCAGCAGCCAAGACCTACCGGGACAGCCTAGGTCTGGCTACACCTTC. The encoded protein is CASSQDLPGQPRSGYTF.

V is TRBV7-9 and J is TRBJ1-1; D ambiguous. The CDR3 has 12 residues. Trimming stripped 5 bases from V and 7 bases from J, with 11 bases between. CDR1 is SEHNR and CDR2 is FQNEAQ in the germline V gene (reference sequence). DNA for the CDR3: TGTGCCAGCAGCCGACGGGGAGATGAAGCTTTCTTT. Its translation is CASSRRGDEAFF.

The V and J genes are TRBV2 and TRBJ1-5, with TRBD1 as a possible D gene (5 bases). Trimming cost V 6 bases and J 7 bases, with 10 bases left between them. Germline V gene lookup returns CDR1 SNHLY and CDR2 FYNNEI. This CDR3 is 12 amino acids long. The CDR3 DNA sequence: TGTGCCAGCAGCGAAAGGGGACAGCCCCAGCATTTT. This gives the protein CASSERGQPQHF.

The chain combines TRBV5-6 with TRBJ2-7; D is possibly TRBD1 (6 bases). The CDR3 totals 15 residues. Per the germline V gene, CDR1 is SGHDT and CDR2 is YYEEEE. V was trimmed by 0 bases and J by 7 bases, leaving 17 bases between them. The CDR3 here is CASSLGAGPGDEQYF. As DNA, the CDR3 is TGTGCCAGCAGCTTGGGGGCCGGGCCAGGGGATGAGCAGTACTTC. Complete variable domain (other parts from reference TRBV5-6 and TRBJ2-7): DAGVTQSPTHLIKTRGQQVTLRCSPKSGHDTVSWYQQALGQGPQFIFQYYEEEERQRGNFPDRFSGHQFPNYSSELNVNALLLGDSALYLCASSLGAGPGDEQYFGPGTRLTVT.

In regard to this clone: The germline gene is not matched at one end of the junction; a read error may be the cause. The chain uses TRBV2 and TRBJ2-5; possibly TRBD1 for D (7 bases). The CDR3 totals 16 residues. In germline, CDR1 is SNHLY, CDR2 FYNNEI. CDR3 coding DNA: TGTGCCAGCACGGGGGACGTTGAGGGGGCCCAAGAGGCCCAGTACTTC. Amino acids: CASTGDVEGAQEAQYF.

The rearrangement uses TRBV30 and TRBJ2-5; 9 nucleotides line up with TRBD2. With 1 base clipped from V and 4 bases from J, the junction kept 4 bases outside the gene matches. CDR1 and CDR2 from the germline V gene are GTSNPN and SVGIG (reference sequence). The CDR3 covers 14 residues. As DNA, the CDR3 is TGTGCCTGGAGTGGGAGGACTAGCGTAGAGACCCAGTACTTC. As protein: CAWSGRTSVETQYF.

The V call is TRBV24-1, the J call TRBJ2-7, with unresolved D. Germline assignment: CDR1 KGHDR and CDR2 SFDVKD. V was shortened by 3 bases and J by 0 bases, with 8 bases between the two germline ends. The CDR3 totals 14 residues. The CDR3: CATSDAESSYEQYF. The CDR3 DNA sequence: TGTGCCACCAGTGATGCCGAAAGCTCCTACGAGCAGTACTTC.